Listed here are 18 T cell receptor beta chains from one sample, sequenced in a study of cytotoxic CD8 clonotypes in ibrutinib-treated CLL. The assay was immunoSEQ multiplex PCR, and TCRdb's table has in-frame clones only and misses some. The sample carries about 200,000 clones, nearly 80% recorded once. The source material was PBMCs, sampled after 12 months of ibrutinib treatment. The receptors here all came from a human donor with chronic lymphocytic leukemia.

CDR3 in DNA: TGCGCCAGCAGCTCCTGGAGGGGGATGGACTATGGCTACACCTTC. Its translation: CASSSWRGMDYGYTF. The chain links TRBV5-1 to TRBJ1-2; maybe TRBD1 (6 bases). The germline CDR1 and CDR2 sequences are SGHRS and YFSETQ. This CDR3 has 15 residues. V lost 3 bases, J lost 3 bases, and 15 bases lay in between.

This chain uses TRBV30 with TRBJ2-1, with 7 bases identical to TRBD1. The CDR3 length is 13 residues. J lost 3 bases, V lost 4 bases, and 3 bases had no gene match. Germline V gives CDR1 GTSNPN, CDR2 SVGIG (reference sequence). The CDR3 reads CAWIRDSYNEQFF. The CDR3 nucleotides are TGTGCCTGGATTCGGGACAGCTACAATGAGCAGTTCTTC.

The chain employs TRBV7-2 and TRBJ1-1, with a weak D call TRBD1 (5 bases). The CDR3 has 12 amino acids. Germline V lookup: CDR1 SGHTA, CDR2 FQGNSA. V lost 0 bases and J lost 6, with 5 bases in between. This CDR3 reads CASSLARAEAFF. CDR3 sequence (DNA): TGTGCCAGCAGCTTAGCCAGGGCTGAAGCTTTCTTT.

This clone was seen a handful of times. Only one base separates this from a far larger clonotype, so it likely reflects a read error. V gene TRBV4-2 combines with J gene TRBJ2-7; 9 nucleotides agree with TRBD1. Germline V gene lookup returns CDR1 LGHNA and CDR2 YNFKEQ. With 4 bases clipped from V and 1 base from J, the junction kept 5 bases outside the gene matches. The CDR3 is 15 amino acids. The CDR3, as DNA: TGTGCCAGCAGCCTCGGACAGGGGAGGTCCTACGAGCAGTACTTC. Amino acid sequence: CASSLGQGRSYEQYF.

The rearrangement links TRBV6-4 to TRBJ2-1, with 9 nucleotides matching TRBD2. V was pared by 0 bases and J by 7 bases, with 4 bases of the junction left unmatched. Germline lookup yields CDR1 MRHNA and CDR2 SNTAGT. This CDR3 has 15 amino acids. The CDR3 sequence is CASSDSLAGGNEQFF. The CDR3 nucleotides are TGTGCCAGCAGTGACTCCCTGGCGGGAGGGAATGAGCAGTTCTTC.

This sequence joins TRBV10-3 and TRBJ1-5; D is unresolved. Per the germline V gene, CDR1 is ENHRY and CDR2 is SYGVKD. V was clipped by 5 bases and J by 4 bases, with 9 bases between them. The CDR3 is 13 residues long. This CDR3 is CAISSEVNQPQHF. CDR3 bases: TGTGCCATCAGTTCGGAGGTGAATCAGCCCCAGCATTTT.

As to this clone: A much larger clone lies a single base off, so this may be a read error. The rearrangement uses TRBV7-9 and TRBJ2-2; D is perhaps TRBD1 (6 bases). CDR1 and CDR2 (germline): SEHNR, FQNEAQ (reference sequence). V lost 3 bases and J 1 base, leaving 6 bases between the germline ends. The CDR3 runs to 14 residues. The CDR3 here is CASSLTGNTGELFF. CDR3 DNA sequence: TGTGCCAGCAGCTTGACAGGGAACACCGGGGAGCTGTTTTTT.

This clone was recorded once. The V gene is TRBV10-3, the J gene TRBJ2-1; 11 positions agree with TRBD2. The germline V gene encodes CDR1 ENHRY and CDR2 SYGVKD. V lost 1 base and J lost 8; bases outside the gene matches: 1. There are 14 residues in the CDR3. As DNA, the CDR3 is TGTGCCATCAGTGAGTTAGCGGGAGGGGATGAGCAGTTCTTC. Amino acids: CAISELAGGDEQFF.

The V and J genes are TRBV4-1 and TRBJ2-5, with D perhaps matching TRBD1 or TRBD2 (5 bases each). Trimming shortened V by 1 base and J by 3 bases, and 6 bases separated the two germline ends. Germline CDR1 and CDR2: MGHRA and YSYEKL. The CDR3 spans 13 residues. CDR3 coding DNA: TGCGCCAGCAGCCAAGTGGGGGAAGAGACCCAGTACTTC. Translated, it gives CASSQVGEETQYF.

The chain carries TRBV25-1 and TRBJ2-5; a possible D gene is TRBD1 (6 bases). This CDR3 spans 16 amino acids. Germline CDR1 and CDR2: MGHDK and SYGVNS. V lost 6 bases and J lost 7, with 24 bases in between. The CDR3 reads CASSLKSTGNPWTQYF. In DNA, the CDR3 is TGTGCCAGCAGCCTAAAAAGTACAGGGAACCCTTGGACCCAGTACTTC.

This chain uses TRBV29-1 with TRBJ1-1; D perhaps matches TRBD1 (5 bases). V was shortened by 1 base and J by 3 bases, with 12 bases between the two germline ends. Germline V lookup: CDR1 SQVTM, CDR2 ANQGSEA. The CDR3 runs to 14 residues. In nucleotides, the CDR3 is TGCAGCGTTGAAGTAAGTCAAGGGGACACTGAAGCTTTCTTT. Protein product: CSVEVSQGDTEAFF.

The chain employs TRBV5-5 and TRBJ1-5; D remains unclear. V was pared by 4 bases and J by 9 bases, with 17 bases between. The V gene's germline CDR1 is SGHKS and CDR2 YYEKEE (reference sequence). The CDR3 runs 14 residues. The CDR3 bases are TGTGCCAGCAGCCCCGGGATAGATACTCTGCCCCAGCATTTT. Its translation: CASSPGIDTLPQHF.

The chain recombines TRBV5-6 with TRBJ2-7; D is possibly TRBD1 (7 bases). Germline CDR1 reads SGHDT; CDR2 reads YYEEEE. The CDR3 spans 14 residues. Between the trimmed V and J ends, which lost 4 bases and 4 bases, there was a span of 15 bases. The CDR3 bases are TGTGCCAGCAGCGCGGGACAGCAAATTTACGAGCAGTACTTC. Protein sequence: CASSAGQQIYEQYF.

V usage is TRBV28 and J usage is TRBJ2-7; tentative D call: TRBD2 (7 bases). This CDR3 has 14 residues. Between the trimmed V and J ends, which lost 3 bases and 4 bases, there was a span of 13 bases. Germline values: CDR1 MDHEN, CDR2 SYDVKM. The CDR3 region has the DNA TGTGCCAGCAGTTTTTCGGGGGGCTGGTACGAGCAGTACTTC. Its translation is CASSFSGGWYEQYF.

The rearrangement uses TRBV7-2 and TRBJ2-1; 7 bases line up with TRBD2. This CDR3 spans 13 amino acids. With 2 bases clipped from V and 13 bases from J, the junction kept 8 bases outside the gene matches. Germline V gene lookup returns CDR1 SGHTA and CDR2 FQGNSA. DNA of the CDR3: TGTGCCAGCAGCTTACAGGGAGGGAGGGGACAGTTCTTC. Residues: CASSLQGGRGQFF.

This clone was seen more than once but under ten times. The CDR3 nucleotides are TGTGCCAGCTCACCGCGATCGGGTGATGGCTATGGCTACACCTTC. Its protein is CASSPRSGDGYGYTF. The J gene is TRBJ1-2, the V gene TRBV18, with D uncertain. Germline V CDR1 and CDR2: KGHSH, LQKENI. This CDR3 comprises 15 residues. V lost 3 bases and J 4 bases, leaving 15 bases between the germline ends. The full variable domain, its missing parts supplied by reference TRBV18 and TRBJ1-2, is NAGVMQNPRHLVRRRGQEARLRCSPMKGHSHVYWYRQLPEEGLKFMVYLQKENIIDESGMPKERFSAEFPKEGPSILRIQQVVRGDSAAYFCASSPRSGDGYGYTFGSGTRLTVV.

This chain uses TRBV7-9 with TRBJ1-1; D is undetermined. This CDR3 region has 14 residues. V lost 3 bases and J 10 bases, leaving 18 bases between the germline ends. Germline V gene sequence: CDR1 SEHNR, CDR2 FQNEAQ (reference sequence). The CDR3 bases are TGTGCCAGCAGCTTTGAGGCCCGGTGGGCCGGAGCTTTCTTT. Protein sequence: CASSFEARWAGAFF.

J is TRBJ1-1 and V is TRBV6-1; weak D call: TRBD1 (6 bases). The CDR3 totals 14 residues. In germline, CDR1 is MNHNS, CDR2 SASEGT. Between the trimmed V and J ends, which lost 2 bases and 7 bases, there was a span of 14 bases. The CDR3 coding sequence is TGTGCCAGCAGTGAAAGGGAGACAGGCCTTGAAGCTTTCTTT. Amino acids: CASSERETGLEAFF.